This T cell receptor beta chain was recorded in a study of multiple sclerosis patients with progressive multifocal leukoencephalopathy. In regard to this clone: What it recognizes is unknown.

Time point defined: 12 to 13 months of natalizumab therapy. Points from the study as a whole: Lower normalized Shannon entropy suggested reduced TRB diversity in most PML patients. Before and during natalizumab, the clones expanded at PML already existed.

Trimming shortened V by 4 bases and J by 0 bases, and 4 bases separated the two germline ends. CDR3 length equals 12 residues. Germline V lookup: CDR1 SGDLS, CDR2 YYNGEE. Generated by immunoSEQ multiplex PCR, the TCRdb table keeps only in-frame clones and is missing some. This table holds 25,000 to 30,000 clones, around 87% found once. The receptor was isolated from a human donor with multiple sclerosis. Sequences were derived from PBMCs, sampled from a patient treated with natalizumab. The chain is built from TRBV9 and TRBJ2-5, with D hard to call. CDR3 sequence (DNA): TGTGCCAGCAGCCCGTACCAAGAGACCCAGTACTTC. As protein: CASSPYQETQYF.